The 21 T cell receptor beta chains below come from one sample, sequenced in a study of metastatic and nonmetastatic thyroid tumors. With MiXCR, TCRdb reprocessed the PCR reads. Found here are about 46,000 clones, around 25% of them singletons; the top ten hold about 3.5%. Not a single patient had been given any form of treatment at any point before undergoing thyroid surgery. Sequenced: blood. These receptors were obtained from a male donor with papillary thyroid cancer or a benign thyroid nodule (not recorded which). Some clones in this sample may be carry-over from other donors' samples.

This clone was detected only a few times. The CDR3 spells CASSLVVLLRYTGELFF. The CDR3 region has the DNA TGTGCCAGCAGTTTAGTCGTATTACTTAGATACACCGGGGAGCTGTTTTTT. J is TRBJ2-2 and V is TRBV12-3 or TRBV12-4; no clear D gene. CDR3 size: 17 residues. The V end lost 1 base, the J end lost 3 bases, and 15 bases lay between the germline ends.

This clone came up many times. The CDR3 loop is CASSLAPLAGVDHEQYF. CDR3 nucleotide sequence: TGTGCCAGCAGCTTAGCCCCCCTAGCGGGAGTAGACCACGAGCAGTACTTC. The V and J genes are TRBV7-2 and TRBJ2-7, with TRBD2 matching over 10 bases. Germline trimming cut 0 bases from V and 5 bases from J; bases unmatched to any gene: 10. Germline values: CDR1 SGHTA, CDR2 FQGNSA. This CDR3 contains 17 residues.

This clone ranks as medium-sized. The chain is built from TRBV19 and TRBJ1-1; the D is unclear. From germline, CDR1 is LNHDA and CDR2 SQIVND (reference sequence). The CDR3 consists of 14 residues. The V end lost 5 bases, the J end lost 1 base, and 11 bases lay between the germline ends. CDR3 sequence reads: CASSSRTTNTEAFF. The CDR3 DNA reads TGTGCCAGTAGTTCTAGGACGACGAACACTGAAGCTTTCTTT.

This clone was observed many times. The CDR3 here is CASSSGTGMTEAFF. The CDR3, as DNA: TGTGCCAGCAGCTCCGGGACAGGGATGACTGAAGCTTTCTTT. This rearrangement joins TRBV7-6 to TRBJ1-1, with TRBD1 matching over 9 bases. Germline loops: CDR1 SGHVS, CDR2 FNYEAQ. The CDR3 covers 14 residues. V lost 4 bases, J lost 5 bases, and 5 bases stayed unmatched.

This clone was seen ten or more times. V gene TRBV9 combines with J gene TRBJ2-5; D remains unclear. The CDR3 is made up of 15 amino acids. The V gene's germline CDR1 is SGDLS and CDR2 YYNGEE. V gave up 2 bases and J gave up 1 base, with 12 bases separating them. The CDR3 nucleotides are TGTGCCAGCAGCGTGGGCAGGATGATCCAAGAGACCCAGTACTTC. Translation: CASSVGRMIQETQYF. Full variable domain (remainder filled in from reference TRBV9 and TRBJ2-5): DSGVTQTPKHLITATGQRVTLRCSPRSGDLSVYWYQQSLDQGLQFLIQYYNGEERAKGNILERFSAQQFPDLHSELNLSSLELGDSALYFCASSVGRMIQETQYFGPGTRLLVL.

This clone came up a few times. The chain links TRBV12-5 to TRBJ1-1, with D tentatively TRBD1 (6 bases). The CDR3 is 12 amino acids. V shed 6 bases and J shed 5 bases, with 10 bases lying between them. Germline assignment: CDR1 LGHNT and CDR2 FRNRAP. CDR3 nucleotides: TGTGCTAGTGGAACAGGGACTACTGAAGCTTTCTTT. This codes for CASGTGTTEAFF.

V and J are TRBV30 and TRBJ2-1; D is unresolved. CDR1 and CDR2 (germline): GTSNPN, SVGIG (reference sequence). The CDR3 loop spans 11 amino acids. V dropped 2 bases and J dropped 8 bases, with 7 bases sitting between them. CDR3 sequence: CAWSIGYEQFF. CDR3 sequence (DNA): TGTGCCTGGAGTATAGGGTATGAGCAGTTCTTC.

V usage is TRBV11-2 and J usage is TRBJ2-1, with 7 bases identical to TRBD2. V was pared by 5 bases and J by 8 bases, with 15 bases of the junction left unmatched. CDR3 size: 16 residues. The germline gives CDR1 SGHAT, CDR2 FQNNGV. CDR3 sequence (DNA): TGTGCCAGCAGCCTACTGAGTGGAGGGCGGGAGCATGAGCAGTTCTTC. This translates into CASSLLSGGREHEQFF.

V and J are TRBV12-3 or TRBV12-4 and TRBJ2-7; D unresolved. The CDR3 spans 13 residues. The germline V and J ends were trimmed by 3 bases and 2 bases, with 8 bases remaining between them. Written as DNA, the CDR3 is TGTGCCAGCAGTTTCTCTCAAACCTACGAGCAGTACTTC. It is translated as CASSFSQTYEQYF.

V is TRBV6-2 or TRBV6-3 and J is TRBJ1-5; D unclear. The CDR3 totals 14 residues. Germline V gene data show CDR1 as MNHEY and CDR2 as SVGEGT. The V and J ends lost 8 bases and 6 bases respectively, with 17 bases between them. This CDR3 reads CASGGGMGSQPQHF. DNA for the CDR3: TGTGCCAGCGGAGGAGGTATGGGTTCTCAGCCCCAGCATTTT.

The sample holds a few counts of this clone. The chain couples TRBV2 to TRBJ2-1; 12 bases are a match to TRBD2. Per germline, CDR1 SNHLY and CDR2 FYNNEI. J was trimmed by 7 bases and V by 7 bases; bases with no gene match: 5. This CDR3 comprises 14 residues. CDR3 in amino acids: CASKLAGGWNEQFF. The CDR3 DNA is TGTGCCAGCAAACTAGCGGGAGGCTGGAATGAGCAGTTCTTC.

This clone rates as medium-sized. The rearrangement uses TRBV27 and TRBJ2-7; D might be TRBD2 (5 bases). The germline V gene has CDR1 MNHEY and CDR2 SMNVEV (reference sequence). Trimming removed 5 bases at V and 0 bases at J, with 11 bases between. There are 14 residues in the CDR3. For the CDR3, the DNA is TGTGCCAGCAGTATCCGACGGGGCTCCTACGAGCAGTACTTC. Translating it yields CASSIRRGSYEQYF.

This sequence joins TRBV11-1 and TRBJ1-2, with TRBD1 matching 9 bases. CDR3 length: 14 amino acids. CDR1 SGHAT and CDR2 FQDESV come from the germline V gene (reference sequence). The V segment lost 1 base and the J segment 6 bases; nucleotides outside the gene matches: 3. This CDR3 is CASSLGQGVDGYTF. The CDR3 DNA reads TGTGCCAGCAGCTTAGGACAGGGGGTCGATGGCTACACCTTC.

As for this clone: One junction end disagrees with the germline gene, perhaps due to a read error. Here the CDR3 DNA reads TGTGCCAGCAGTAAACGGATACGAGGGAGTAGCACAGATACGCAGTACTTT. Its protein product is CASSKRIRGSSTDTQYF. The chain carries TRBV6-1 and TRBJ2-3; D is perhaps TRBD2 (5 bases). The CDR3 extends over 17 amino acids. Germline V gene sequence: CDR1 MNHNS, CDR2 SASEGT.

This clone was found many times. This sequence joins TRBV13 and TRBJ2-2, with 11 positions matching TRBD1. V gave up 5 bases and J gave up 6 bases; unmatched junction bases: 17. This CDR3 spans 19 amino acids. Per the germline V gene, CDR1 is PRHDT and CDR2 is FYEKMQ (reference sequence). The CDR3 region has the DNA TGTGCCAGCAGCCGAACGGGGCCCCGGGACAGGGGGTTCGCCGGGGAGCTGTTTTTT. Translated: CASSRTGPRDRGFAGELFF.

This clone came up a few times. J is TRBJ1-6 and V is TRBV12-3 or TRBV12-4; D is unclear. The V end lost 5 bases, the J end lost 5 bases, and 10 bases lay between the germline ends. The CDR3 runs to 14 residues. Here the CDR3 DNA reads TGTGCCAGCAGTATTACTGAAAATAATTCACCCCTCCACTTT. This codes for CASSITENNSPLHF.

This chain links TRBV30 with TRBJ2-7, with D possibly matching TRBD1 (5 bases). CDR3 length: 12 amino acids. CDR1 GTSNPN and CDR2 SVGIG come from the germline V gene (reference sequence). Trimming removed 7 bases from V and 3 bases from J, with 13 bases in between. CDR3 region: CASGRGSYEQYF. In DNA, the CDR3 is TGTGCCTCAGGAAGGGGTAGCTACGAGCAGTACTTC.

This clone was detected many times. This chain links TRBV3-1 with TRBJ1-2; D gene unclear. Germline V gene data show CDR1 as LGHDT and CDR2 as YNNKEL (reference sequence). Trimming removed 5 bases at V and 0 bases at J, with 7 bases between. This CDR3 comprises 13 residues. The CDR3 nucleotides read TGTGCCAGCAGCAGACGTTCTAACTATGGCTACACCTTC. It specifies CASSRRSNYGYTF.

This clone is medium-sized within its sample. The CDR3 spells CASSPRQGPYEQYF. CDR3 nucleotides: TGTGCCAGCAGTCCCCGACAGGGACCCTACGAGCAGTACTTC. J is TRBJ2-7 and V is TRBV27; 7 nucleotides agree with TRBD1. V gave up 5 bases and J gave up 2 bases; unmatched junction bases: 6. The germline CDR1 and CDR2 sequences are MNHEY and SMNVEV (reference sequence). This CDR3 is 14 amino acids long.

The J gene is TRBJ1-1, the V gene TRBV5-1, with D possibly TRBD1 on 5 matching bases. V lost 5 bases to trimming and J lost 4 bases, with 12 bases between them. This CDR3 comprises 13 residues. The germline V gene encodes CDR1 SGHRS and CDR2 YFSETQ. CDR3 region: CASSSDSGTEAFF. In DNA form, the CDR3 reads TGCGCCAGCAGTTCTGACAGCGGCACTGAAGCTTTCTTT.

The sample holds many counts of this clone. The chain couples TRBV14 to TRBJ2-7; 7 bases match TRBD1. V lost 4 bases and J lost 0; bases outside the gene matches: 6. This CDR3 is built from 15 residues. Germline V gives CDR1 SGHDN, CDR2 FVKESK. The CDR3 nucleotides are TGTGCCAGCAGCCTCCGGGACAGCCCCTCCTACGAGCAGTACTTC. Translation gives CASSLRDSPSYEQYF.